The 5 T cell receptor beta chains below were found in one sample sequenced in a study of cytomegalovirus exposure and HLA in healthy donors. 13 Jbeta primers and 60 Vbeta primers were used for the PCR. Sequenced by immunoSEQ multiplex PCR; TCRdb stores in-frame clones only, minus some. The sample consists of around 150,000 clones, roughly four fifths of them appearing once. The sequenced sample consisted of PBMCs. The receptor set was obtained from a woman in her thirties or forties in good health and CMV-seronegative.

The V gene is TRBV7-6, the J gene TRBJ2-2, with D hard to call. Per germline, CDR1 SGHVS and CDR2 FNYEAQ. The V end lost 2 bases, the J end lost 0 bases, and 7 bases lay between the germline ends. This CDR3 is 15 amino acids long. The CDR3 loop is CASSLLQANTGELFF. CDR3 in DNA: TGTGCCAGCAGCTTACTCCAGGCGAACACCGGGGAGCTGTTTTTT. The whole variable domain, filled in from reference TRBV7-6 and TRBJ2-2, reads GAGVSQSPRYKVTKRGQDVALRCDPISGHVSLYWYRQALGQGPEFLTYFNYEAQQDKSGLPNDRFSAERPEGSISTLTIQRTEQRDSAMYRCASSLLQANTGELFFGEGSRLTVL.

In its sample, this clone was seen once. V is TRBV4-1 and J is TRBJ1-2, with a possible D match to TRBD1 (6 bases). This CDR3 contains 15 residues. Trimming pared 0 bases from V and 4 bases from J, leaving 12 bases between. Germline V gives CDR1 MGHRA, CDR2 YSYEKL. The CDR3 DNA reads TGCGCCAGCAGCCAAGAGCTGACAGGAGTCTATGGCTACACCTTC. It codes for CASSQELTGVYGYTF.

The genes are TRBV5-1 and TRBJ2-1, with TRBD2 as a possible D gene (6 bases). Trimming took 0 bases from V and 8 from J, leaving 9 bases between them. CDR3 length equals 13 residues. In germline, CDR1 is SGHRS, CDR2 YFSETQ. This chain's CDR3 is CASSLEWGDEQFF. The CDR3 DNA reads TGCGCCAGCAGCTTGGAATGGGGGGATGAGCAGTTCTTC.

This clone was found a few times. This chain uses TRBV7-6 with TRBJ2-2; no definite D call. Looked up from germline, CDR1 is SGHVS and CDR2 is FNYEAQ. Trimming took off 8 bases at V and 0 bases at J, with 4 bases between the two ends. CDR3 size: 12 residues. CDR3 coding DNA: TGTGCCAGCCAGTCGAACACCGGGGAGCTGTTTTTT. Its translation: CASQSNTGELFF.

The genes are TRBV29-1 and TRBJ2-2, with 11 bases aligning to TRBD2. After removal of 7 bases from V and 3 bases from J, the junction contained 7 bases not matched to a gene. The CDR3 has 15 residues. Germline CDR1 reads SQVTM; CDR2 reads ANQGSEA. CDR3 coding DNA: TGCAGCGCCCGGCCTAGCGGGGGGTACACCGGGGAGCTGTTTTTT. Protein product: CSARPSGGYTGELFF.